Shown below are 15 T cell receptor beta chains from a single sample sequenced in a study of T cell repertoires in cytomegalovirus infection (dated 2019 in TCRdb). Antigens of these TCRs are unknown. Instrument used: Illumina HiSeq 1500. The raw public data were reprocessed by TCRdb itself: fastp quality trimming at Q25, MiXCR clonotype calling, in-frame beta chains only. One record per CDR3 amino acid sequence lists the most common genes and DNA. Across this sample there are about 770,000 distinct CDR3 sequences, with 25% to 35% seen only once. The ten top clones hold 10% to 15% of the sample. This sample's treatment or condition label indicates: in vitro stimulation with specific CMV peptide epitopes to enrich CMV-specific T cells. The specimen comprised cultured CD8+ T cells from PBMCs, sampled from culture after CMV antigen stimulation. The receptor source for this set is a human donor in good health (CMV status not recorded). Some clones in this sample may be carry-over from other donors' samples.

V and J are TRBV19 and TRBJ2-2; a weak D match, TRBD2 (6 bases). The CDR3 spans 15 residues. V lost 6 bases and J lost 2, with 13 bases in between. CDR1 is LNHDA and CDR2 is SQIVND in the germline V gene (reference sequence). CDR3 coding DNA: TGTGCCAGTAGGTCCTTAGCGGAAAACACCGGGGAGCTGTTTTTT. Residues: CASRSLAENTGELFF.

The CDR3 nucleotides read TGTGCCAGCAGTGAAGTAGGGAAAGGCTCAGATACGCAGTATTTT. Translating it yields CASSEVGKGSDTQYF. This sequence joins TRBV2 and TRBJ2-3, with D unresolved. Trimming took 1 base from V and 4 from J, leaving 12 bases between them. The CDR3 runs 15 residues. Germline V gene data show CDR1 as SNHLY and CDR2 as FYNNEI.

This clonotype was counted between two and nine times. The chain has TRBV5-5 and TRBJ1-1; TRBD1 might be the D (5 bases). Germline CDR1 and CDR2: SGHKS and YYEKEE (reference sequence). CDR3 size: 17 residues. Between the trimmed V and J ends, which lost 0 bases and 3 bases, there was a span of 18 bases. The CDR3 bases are TGTGCCAGCAGCTTGGTTGGTTACGGGGTAGGGGACACTGAAGCTTTCTTT. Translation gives CASSLVGYGVGDTEAFF.

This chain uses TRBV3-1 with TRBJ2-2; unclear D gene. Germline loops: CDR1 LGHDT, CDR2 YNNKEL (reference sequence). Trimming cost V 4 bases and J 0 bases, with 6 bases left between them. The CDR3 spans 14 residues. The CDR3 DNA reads TGTGCCAGCAGCCTGCAGGCGAACACCGGGGAGCTGTTTTTT. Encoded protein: CASSLQANTGELFF.

Written as DNA, the CDR3 is TGTGCCAGCAGCACCAGGCAGACAGGGCCCCTCTACGAGCAGTACTTC. This encodes CASSTRQTGPLYEQYF. The rearrangement uses TRBV5-5 and TRBJ2-7; 7 bases are shared with TRBD1. CDR3 length: 16 residues. V dropped 4 bases and J dropped 3; count of bases not matched to a gene: 13. Germline lookup yields CDR1 SGHKS and CDR2 YYEKEE (reference sequence). The full variable domain, in which reference TRBV5-5 and TRBJ2-7 provide the parts outside the CDR3, is DAGVTQSPTHLIKTRGQQVTLRCSPISGHKSVSWYQQVLGQGPQFIFQYYEKEERGRGNFPDRFSARQFPNYSSELNVNALLLGDSALYLCASSTRQTGPLYEQYFGPGTRLTVT.

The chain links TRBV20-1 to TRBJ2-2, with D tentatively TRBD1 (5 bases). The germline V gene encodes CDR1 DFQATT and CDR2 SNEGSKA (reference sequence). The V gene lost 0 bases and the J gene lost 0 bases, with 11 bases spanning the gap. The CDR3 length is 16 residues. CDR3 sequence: CSARDLKGPNTGELFF. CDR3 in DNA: TGCAGTGCTAGAGATCTGAAGGGGCCGAACACCGGGGAGCTGTTTTTT.

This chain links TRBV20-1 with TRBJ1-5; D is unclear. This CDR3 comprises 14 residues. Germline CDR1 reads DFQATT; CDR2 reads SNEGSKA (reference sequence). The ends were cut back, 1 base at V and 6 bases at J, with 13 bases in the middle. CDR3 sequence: CSARVTGKSQPQHF. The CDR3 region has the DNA TGCAGTGCTAGAGTGACTGGGAAGAGTCAGCCCCAGCATTTT.

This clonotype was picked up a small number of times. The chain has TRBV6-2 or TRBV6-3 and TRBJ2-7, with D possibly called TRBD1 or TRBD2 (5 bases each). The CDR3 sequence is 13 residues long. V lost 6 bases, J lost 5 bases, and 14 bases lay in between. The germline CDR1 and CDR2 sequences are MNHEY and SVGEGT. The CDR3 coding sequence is TGTGCCAGCAGCCCTAAGGTGGGGGACGAGCAGTACTTC. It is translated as CASSPKVGDEQYF.

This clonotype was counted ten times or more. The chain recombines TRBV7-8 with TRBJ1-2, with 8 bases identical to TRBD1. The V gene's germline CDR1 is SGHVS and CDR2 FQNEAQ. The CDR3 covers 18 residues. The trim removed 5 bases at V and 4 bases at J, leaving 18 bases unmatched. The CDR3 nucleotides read TGTGCCAGCAGCGAGCCTCGGGTGCAGGGGGCGCTGGGCTATGGCTACACCTTC. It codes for CASSEPRVQGALGYGYTF.

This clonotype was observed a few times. The CDR3 region has the DNA TGTGCCAGCAGAACAGGACTAGCGGGGGCGCAGTACTTC. It translates to CASRTGLAGAQYF. The chain joins TRBV12-3 or TRBV12-4 to TRBJ2-5, with TRBD2 matching 13 bases. This CDR3 is 13 amino acids long. With V trimmed by 6 bases and J by 11 bases, 6 bases remained unmatched.

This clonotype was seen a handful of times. CDR3 residues: CASSLKVPGGIPEAFF. DNA of the CDR3: TGTGCCAGCAGCTTGAAGGTCCCAGGGGGCATCCCTGAAGCTTTCTTT. This rearrangement joins TRBV7-6 to TRBJ1-1, with 8 bases that match TRBD1. The CDR3 contains 16 residues. Trimming at V came to 3 bases and at J to 6 bases, leaving 12 bases not matched to a gene. Germline lookup yields CDR1 SGHVS and CDR2 FNYEAQ. Full variable domain (missing parts from reference TRBV7-6 and TRBJ1-1): GAGVSQSPRYKVTKRGQDVALRCDPISGHVSLYWYRQALGQGPEFLTYFNYEAQQDKSGLPNDRFSAERPEGSISTLTIQRTEQRDSAMYRCASSLKVPGGIPEAFFGQGTRLTVV.

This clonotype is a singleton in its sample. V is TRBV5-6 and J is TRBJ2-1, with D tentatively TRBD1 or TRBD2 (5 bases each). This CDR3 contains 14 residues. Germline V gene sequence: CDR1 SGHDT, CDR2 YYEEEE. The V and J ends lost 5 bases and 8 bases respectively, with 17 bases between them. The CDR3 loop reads CASRLGTGLHEQFF. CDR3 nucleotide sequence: TGTGCCAGCAGACTCGGGACCGGCCTTCATGAGCAGTTCTTC.

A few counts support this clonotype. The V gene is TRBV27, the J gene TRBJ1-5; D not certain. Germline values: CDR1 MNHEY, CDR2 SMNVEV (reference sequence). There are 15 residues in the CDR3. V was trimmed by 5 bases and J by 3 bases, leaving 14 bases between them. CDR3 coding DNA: TGTGCCAGCAGTCCCTCGACGGGCCCCAATCAGCCCCAGCATTTT. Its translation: CASSPSTGPNQPQHF.

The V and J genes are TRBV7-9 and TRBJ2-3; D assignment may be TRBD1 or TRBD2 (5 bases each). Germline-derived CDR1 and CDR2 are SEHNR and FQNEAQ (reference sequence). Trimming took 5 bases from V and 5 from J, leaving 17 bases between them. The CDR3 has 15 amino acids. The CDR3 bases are TGTGCCAGCAGCCCGCGAGGGAAGGGGTTAGATACGCAGTATTTT. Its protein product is CASSPRGKGLDTQYF.

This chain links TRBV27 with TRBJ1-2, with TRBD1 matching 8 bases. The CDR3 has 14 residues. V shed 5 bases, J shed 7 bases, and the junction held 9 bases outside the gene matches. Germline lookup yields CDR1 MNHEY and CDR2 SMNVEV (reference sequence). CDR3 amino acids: CASSPQGERGGYTF. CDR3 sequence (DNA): TGTGCCAGCAGTCCACAGGGGGAAAGAGGTGGCTACACCTTC.